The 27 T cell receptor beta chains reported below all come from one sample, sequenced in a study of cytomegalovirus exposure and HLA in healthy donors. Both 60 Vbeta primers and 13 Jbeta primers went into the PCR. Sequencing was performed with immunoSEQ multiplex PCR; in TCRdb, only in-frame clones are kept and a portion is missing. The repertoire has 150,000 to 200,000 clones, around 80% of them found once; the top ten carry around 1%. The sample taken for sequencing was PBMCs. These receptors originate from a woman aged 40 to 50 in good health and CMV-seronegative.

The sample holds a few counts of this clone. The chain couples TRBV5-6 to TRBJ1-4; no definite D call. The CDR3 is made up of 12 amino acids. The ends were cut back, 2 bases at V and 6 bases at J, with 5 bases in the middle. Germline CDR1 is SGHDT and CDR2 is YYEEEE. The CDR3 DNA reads TGTGCCAGCAGCTTCCAATATGAAAAACTGTTTTTT. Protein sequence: CASSFQYEKLFF.

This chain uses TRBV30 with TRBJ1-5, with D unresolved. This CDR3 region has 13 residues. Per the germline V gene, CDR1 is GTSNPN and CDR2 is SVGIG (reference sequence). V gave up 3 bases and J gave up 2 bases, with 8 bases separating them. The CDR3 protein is CAWRDRGNQPQHF. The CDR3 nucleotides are TGTGCCTGGAGAGATAGAGGCAATCAGCCCCAGCATTTT.

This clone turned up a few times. For the CDR3, the DNA is TGCGCCAGCAGCTTGGCCAGTGGCCCGAATGAGCCCCAGCATTTT. Its translation: CASSLASGPNEPQHF. This chain uses TRBV5-1 with TRBJ1-5, with D uncertain. Germline values: CDR1 SGHRS, CDR2 YFSETQ. The CDR3 has 15 amino acids. V gave up 0 bases and J gave up 8 bases, with 15 bases separating them.

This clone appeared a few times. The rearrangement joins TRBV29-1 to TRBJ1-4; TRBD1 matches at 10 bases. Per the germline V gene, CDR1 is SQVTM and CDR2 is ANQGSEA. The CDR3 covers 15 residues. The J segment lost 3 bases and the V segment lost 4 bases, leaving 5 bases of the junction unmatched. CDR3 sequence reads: CSVGGQGWPNEKLFF. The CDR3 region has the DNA TGCAGCGTTGGGGGACAGGGGTGGCCTAATGAAAAACTGTTTTTT.

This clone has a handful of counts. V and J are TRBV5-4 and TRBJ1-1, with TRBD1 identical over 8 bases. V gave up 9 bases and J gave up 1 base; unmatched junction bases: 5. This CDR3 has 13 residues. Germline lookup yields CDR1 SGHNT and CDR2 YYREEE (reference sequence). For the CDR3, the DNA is TGTGCCATCTGGACAGGGAAGAACACTGAAGCTTTCTTT. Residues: CAIWTGKNTEAFF.

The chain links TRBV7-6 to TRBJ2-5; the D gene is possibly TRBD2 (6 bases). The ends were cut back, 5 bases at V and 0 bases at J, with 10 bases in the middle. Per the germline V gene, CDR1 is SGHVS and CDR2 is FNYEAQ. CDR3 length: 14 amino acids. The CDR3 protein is CASSPRTNQETQYF. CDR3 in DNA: TGTGCCAGCAGCCCCCGGACTAACCAAGAGACCCAGTACTTC.

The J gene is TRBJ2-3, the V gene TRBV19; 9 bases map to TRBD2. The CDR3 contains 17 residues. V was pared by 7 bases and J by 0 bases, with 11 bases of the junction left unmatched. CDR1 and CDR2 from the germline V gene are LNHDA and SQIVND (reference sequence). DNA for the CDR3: TGTGCCAGTAATGGGAGCGGGAGGAAGTCTAGCACAGATACGCAGTATTTT. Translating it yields CASNGSGRKSSTDTQYF.

Here the CDR3 DNA reads TGTGCCAGCAGTCCCGGGACAGGGTCCTTAAACTATGGCTACACCTTC. This gives the protein CASSPGTGSLNYGYTF. The chain carries TRBV5-6 and TRBJ1-2, with TRBD1 matching 9 bases. The germline V gene encodes CDR1 SGHDT and CDR2 YYEEEE. With 5 bases clipped from V and 2 bases from J, the junction kept 10 bases outside the gene matches. This CDR3 has 16 residues.

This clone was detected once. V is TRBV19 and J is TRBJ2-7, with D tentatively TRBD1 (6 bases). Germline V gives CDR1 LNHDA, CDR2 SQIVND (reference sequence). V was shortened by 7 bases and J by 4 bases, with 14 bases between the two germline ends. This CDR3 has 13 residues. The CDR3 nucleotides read TGTGCCAGTAACCCCGGACAGCCATACGAGCAGTACTTC. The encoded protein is CASNPGQPYEQYF.

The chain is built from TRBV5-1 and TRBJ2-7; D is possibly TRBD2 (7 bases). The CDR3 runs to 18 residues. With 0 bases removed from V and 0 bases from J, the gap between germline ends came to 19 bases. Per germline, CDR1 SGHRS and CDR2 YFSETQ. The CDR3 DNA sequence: TGCGCCAGCAGCTTGGGGGATTCGGCGGGGGCGGCCTCCTACGAGCAGTACTTC. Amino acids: CASSLGDSAGAASYEQYF. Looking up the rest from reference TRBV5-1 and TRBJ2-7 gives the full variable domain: KAGVTQTPRYLIKTRGQQVTLSCSPISGHRSVSWYQQTPGQGLQFLFEYFSETQRNKGNFPGRFSGRQFSNSRSEMNVSTLELGDSALYLCASSLGDSAGAASYEQYFGPGTRLTVT.

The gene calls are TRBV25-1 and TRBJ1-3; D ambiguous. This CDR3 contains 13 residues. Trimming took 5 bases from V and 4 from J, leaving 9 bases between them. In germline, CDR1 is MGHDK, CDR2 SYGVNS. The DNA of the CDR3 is TGTGCCAGCAGTCCCACTTCGGGAAACACCATATATTTT. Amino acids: CASSPTSGNTIYF.

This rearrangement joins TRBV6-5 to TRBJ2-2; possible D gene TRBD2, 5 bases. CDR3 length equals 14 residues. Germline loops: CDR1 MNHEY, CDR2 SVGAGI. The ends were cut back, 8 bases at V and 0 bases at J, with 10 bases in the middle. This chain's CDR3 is CASSGIANTGELFF. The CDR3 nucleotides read TGTGCCAGCTCGGGAATCGCGAACACCGGGGAGCTGTTTTTT.

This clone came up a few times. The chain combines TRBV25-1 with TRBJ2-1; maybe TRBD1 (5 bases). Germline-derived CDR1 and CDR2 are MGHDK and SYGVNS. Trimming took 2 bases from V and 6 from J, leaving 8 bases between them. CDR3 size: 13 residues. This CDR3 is CASSEQGFNEQFF. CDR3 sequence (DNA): TGTGCCAGCAGTGAACAGGGTTTCAATGAGCAGTTCTTC.

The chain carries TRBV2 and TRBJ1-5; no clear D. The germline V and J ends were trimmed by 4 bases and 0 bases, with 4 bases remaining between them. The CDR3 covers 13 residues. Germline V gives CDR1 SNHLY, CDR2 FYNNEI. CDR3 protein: CASSGDSNQPQHF. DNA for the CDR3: TGTGCCAGCAGTGGAGATAGCAATCAGCCCCAGCATTTT.

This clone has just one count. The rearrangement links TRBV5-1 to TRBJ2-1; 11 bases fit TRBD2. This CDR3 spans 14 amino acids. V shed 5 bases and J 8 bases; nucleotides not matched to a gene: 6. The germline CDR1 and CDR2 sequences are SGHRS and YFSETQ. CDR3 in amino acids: CASSLTSGMHEQFF. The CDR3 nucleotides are TGCGCCAGCAGTTTGACTAGCGGGATGCATGAGCAGTTCTTC.

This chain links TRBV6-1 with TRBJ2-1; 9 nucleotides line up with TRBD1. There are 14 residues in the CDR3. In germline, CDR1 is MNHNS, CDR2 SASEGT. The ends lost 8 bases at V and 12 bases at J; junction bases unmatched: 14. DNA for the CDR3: TGTGCCAGCTGGTTCGGGACAGGGAAAAAAGGGCAGTTCTTC. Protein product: CASWFGTGKKGQFF.

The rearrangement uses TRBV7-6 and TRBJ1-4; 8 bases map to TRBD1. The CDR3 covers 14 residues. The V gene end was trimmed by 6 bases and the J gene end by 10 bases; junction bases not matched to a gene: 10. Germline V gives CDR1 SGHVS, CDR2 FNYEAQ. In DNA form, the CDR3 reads TGTGCCAGCAGGCCACAGGGGGTTGATGGAAAACTGTTTTTT. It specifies CASRPQGVDGKLFF. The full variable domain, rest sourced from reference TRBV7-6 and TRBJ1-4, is GAGVSQSPRYKVTKRGQDVALRCDPISGHVSLYWYRQALGQGPEFLTYFNYEAQQDKSGLPNDRFSAERPEGSISTLTIQRTEQRDSAMYRCASRPQGVDGKLFFGSGTQLSVL.

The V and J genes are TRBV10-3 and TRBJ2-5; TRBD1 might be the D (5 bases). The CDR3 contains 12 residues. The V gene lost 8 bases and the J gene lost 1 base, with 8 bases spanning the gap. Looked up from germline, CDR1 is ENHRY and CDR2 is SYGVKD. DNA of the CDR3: TGTGCCATCGGGCAGGGCCAAGAGACCCAGTACTTC. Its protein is CAIGQGQETQYF.

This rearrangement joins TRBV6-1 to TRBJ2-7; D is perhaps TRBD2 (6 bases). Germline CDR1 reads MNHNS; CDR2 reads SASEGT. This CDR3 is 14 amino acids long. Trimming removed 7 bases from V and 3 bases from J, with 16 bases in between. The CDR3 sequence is CASTRDSLYYEQYF. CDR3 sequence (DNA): TGTGCCAGCACCCGGGACTCCTTGTACTACGAGCAGTACTTC.

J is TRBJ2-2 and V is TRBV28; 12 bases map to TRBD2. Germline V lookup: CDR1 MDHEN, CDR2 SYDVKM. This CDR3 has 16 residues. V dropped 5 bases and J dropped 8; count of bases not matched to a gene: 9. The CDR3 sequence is CASSVLPSGRVGELFF. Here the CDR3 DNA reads TGTGCCAGCAGTGTCCTTCCTAGCGGGAGGGTTGGGGAGCTGTTTTTT.

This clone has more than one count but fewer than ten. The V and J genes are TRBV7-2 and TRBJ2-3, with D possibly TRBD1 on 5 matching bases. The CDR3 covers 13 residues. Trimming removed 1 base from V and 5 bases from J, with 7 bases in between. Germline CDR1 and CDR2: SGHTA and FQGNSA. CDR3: CASSLGGRDTQYF. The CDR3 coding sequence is TGTGCCAGCAGCTTAGGGGGCAGAGATACGCAGTATTTT.

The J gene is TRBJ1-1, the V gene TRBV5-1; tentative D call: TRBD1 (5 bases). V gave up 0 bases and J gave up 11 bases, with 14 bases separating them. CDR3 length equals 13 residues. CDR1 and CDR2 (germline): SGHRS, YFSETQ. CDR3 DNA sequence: TGCGCCAGCAGCTTGGACCCAGGGAAGCTCGCTTTCTTT. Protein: CASSLDPGKLAFF.

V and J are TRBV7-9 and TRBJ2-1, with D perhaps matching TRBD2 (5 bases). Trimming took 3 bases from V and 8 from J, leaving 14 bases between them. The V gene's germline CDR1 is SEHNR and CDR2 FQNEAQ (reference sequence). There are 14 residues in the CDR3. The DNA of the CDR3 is TGTGCCAGCAGCTTGAGTACAGCGGTGGATGAGCAGTTCTTC. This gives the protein CASSLSTAVDEQFF.

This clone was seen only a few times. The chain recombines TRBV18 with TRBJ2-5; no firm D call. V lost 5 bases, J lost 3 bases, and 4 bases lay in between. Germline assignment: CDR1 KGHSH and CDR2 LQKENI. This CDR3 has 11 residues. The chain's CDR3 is CASSAEETQYF. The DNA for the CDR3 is TGTGCCAGCTCAGCGGAAGAGACCCAGTACTTC.

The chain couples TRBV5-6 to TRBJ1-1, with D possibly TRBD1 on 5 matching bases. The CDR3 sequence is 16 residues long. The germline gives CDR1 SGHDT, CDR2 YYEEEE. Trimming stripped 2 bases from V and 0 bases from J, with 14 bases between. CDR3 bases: TGTGCCAGCAGCTTTGCGGACAAACGGATGAACACTGAAGCTTTCTTT. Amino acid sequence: CASSFADKRMNTEAFF.

The DNA for the CDR3 is TGTGCCAGCAGGGTCGGGACTAGAGGCGGGGAGCTGTTTTTT. It translates to CASRVGTRGGELFF. The V and J genes are TRBV2 and TRBJ2-2; 8 bases are shared with TRBD2. Losses at the gene ends were 6 bases for V and 7 bases for J; bases not matched to a gene: 7. The germline CDR1 and CDR2 sequences are SNHLY and FYNNEI. The CDR3 consists of 14 residues.

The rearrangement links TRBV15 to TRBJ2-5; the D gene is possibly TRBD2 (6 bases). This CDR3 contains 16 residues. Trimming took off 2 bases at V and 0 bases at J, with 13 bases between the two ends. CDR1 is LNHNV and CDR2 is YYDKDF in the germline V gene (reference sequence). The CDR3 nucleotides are TGTGCCACCAGCAGAACCGGGGACTCGAACCAAGAGACCCAGTACTTC. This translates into CATSRTGDSNQETQYF.